These 24 T cell receptor beta chains originate from one sample sequenced in a study of technical replicates of blood from a handful of donors. Clones were read by immunoSEQ multiplex PCR, and TCRdb kept only the in-frame ones, dropping some. The sample contains around 84,000 clones, more than 90% of which appear only once. Sequenced: T cells isolated from PBMCs. The receptors were gathered from a human donor in good health.

The genes are TRBV27 and TRBJ2-3; 8 bases map to TRBD2. Trimming at V came to 4 bases and at J to 3 bases, leaving 9 bases not matched to a gene. This CDR3 has 16 amino acids. Germline CDR1 and CDR2: MNHEY and SMNVEV (reference sequence). The CDR3 loop is CASSSPFAGGTDTQYF. The CDR3 nucleotides read TGTGCCAGCAGTTCCCCCTTCGCGGGAGGAACAGATACGCAGTATTTT.

This chain joins TRBV10-1 and TRBJ2-5; 7 positions match TRBD1. The junction had 1 base not matched to a gene; V was cut back by 3 bases and J by 3 bases. Germline CDR1 and CDR2: WNHNN and SYGVQD (reference sequence). The CDR3 is 13 amino acids. The CDR3 sequence: CASSEQGKETQYF. DNA for the CDR3: TGCGCCAGCAGTGAACAGGGGAAAGAGACCCAGTACTTC.

The CDR3 coding sequence is TGTGCCAGCACCCCAGGGGTGGGGGGGGACACAGATACGCAGTATTTT. This encodes CASTPGVGGDTDTQYF. This chain joins TRBV7-8 and TRBJ2-3; D perhaps matches TRBD2 (7 bases). The CDR3 spans 16 residues. Trimming took off 7 bases at V and 2 bases at J, with 19 bases between the two ends. The V gene's germline CDR1 is SGHVS and CDR2 FQNEAQ.

J is TRBJ2-2 and V is TRBV7-3; the match to TRBD2 covers 12 bases. The junction had 2 bases not matched to a gene; V was cut back by 5 bases and J by 4 bases. Germline CDR1 SGHTA, CDR2 FQGTGA. The CDR3 runs to 15 residues. DNA for the CDR3: TGTGCCAGCAGCCCTAGCGGGGGGGGCACCGGGGAGCTGTTTTTT. Its translation: CASSPSGGGTGELFF.

The gene calls are TRBV28 and TRBJ2-3; D gene unclear. This CDR3 spans 14 amino acids. Trimming stripped 3 bases from V and 2 bases from J, with 9 bases between. Per the germline V gene, CDR1 is MDHEN and CDR2 is SYDVKM. CDR3 sequence reads: CASSLEKITDTQYF. CDR3 nucleotides: TGTGCCAGCAGTTTGGAGAAGATCACAGATACGCAGTATTTT.

The rearrangement joins TRBV19 to TRBJ2-1; TRBD2 might be the D (6 bases). Germline assignment: CDR1 LNHDA and CDR2 SQIVND (reference sequence). The CDR3 is 14 amino acids. The V gene lost 7 bases and the J gene lost 4 bases, with 14 bases spanning the gap. The CDR3: CASTSLAAYNEQFF. The DNA of the CDR3 is TGTGCCAGTACATCATTAGCGGCGTACAATGAGCAGTTCTTC.

V and J are TRBV2 and TRBJ2-1, with D possibly being TRBD2 (5 bases). V dropped 4 bases and J dropped 9 bases, with 16 bases sitting between them. CDR3 length: 14 residues. Germline assignment: CDR1 SNHLY and CDR2 FYNNEI. The CDR3 sequence is CASSVAPAGGEQFF. The CDR3 coding sequence is TGTGCCAGCAGTGTAGCCCCCGCGGGTGGTGAGCAGTTCTTC.

The chain employs TRBV6-5 and TRBJ1-4; D is uncertain. CDR3 length equals 14 residues. The ends were cut back, 3 bases at V and 8 bases at J, with 13 bases in the middle. Germline V lookup: CDR1 MNHEY, CDR2 SVGAGI. The CDR3 DNA follows: TGTGCCAGCAGTTATAGGGTAGGAGGGGAAAAACTGTTTTTT. Encoded protein: CASSYRVGGEKLFF.

The chain carries TRBV5-1 and TRBJ2-1, with 9 bases identical to TRBD1. The CDR3 extends over 15 amino acids. V shed 3 bases, J shed 4 bases, and the junction held 5 bases outside the gene matches. Germline CDR1 and CDR2: SGHRS and YFSETQ. CDR3 nucleotides: TGCGCCAGCAGCTCTATACAGGGGGCGTACAATGAGCAGTTCTTC. It is translated as CASSSIQGAYNEQFF.

This clone was observed a single time. V usage is TRBV6-5 and J usage is TRBJ1-2; D call uncertain. V lost 0 bases and J lost 8, with 13 bases in between. This CDR3 has 14 amino acids. Per the germline V gene, CDR1 is MNHEY and CDR2 is SVGAGI. CDR3 residues: CASSYSVEGYGYTF. Written as DNA, the CDR3 is TGTGCCAGCAGTTACTCGGTGGAGGGATACGGCTACACCTTC.

The chain recombines TRBV7-6 with TRBJ2-3; D remains ambiguous. The CDR3 length is 13 residues. Germline loops: CDR1 SGHVS, CDR2 FNYEAQ. V was pared by 1 base and J by 5 bases, with 7 bases between. The CDR3 loop is CASSLGAGDTQYF. Written as DNA, the CDR3 is TGTGCCAGCAGCTTAGGAGCAGGAGATACGCAGTATTTT.

Regarding this clone: At one boundary the junction diverges from the germline segment, which might be a read error. The rearrangement links TRBV28 to TRBJ1-2; no clear D gene. CDR1 and CDR2 (germline): MDHEN, SYDVKM. The CDR3 is 11 amino acids. The CDR3 reads CASSLIGSYAF. The CDR3 DNA reads as TGTGCCAGCAGTTTAATTGGTTCCTACGCCTTC.

This rearrangement joins TRBV30 to TRBJ2-1; 10 bases map to TRBD2. The V segment lost 2 bases and the J segment 1 base; nucleotides outside the gene matches: 2. The CDR3 totals 15 residues. Germline V gives CDR1 GTSNPN, CDR2 SVGIG (reference sequence). The DNA of the CDR3 is TGTGCCTGGAGTCGGACTAGCGGTTCCTACAATGAGCAGTTCTTC. It is translated as CAWSRTSGSYNEQFF.

V gene TRBV29-1 combines with J gene TRBJ1-1; D remains unclear. Germline values: CDR1 SQVTM, CDR2 ANQGSEA. CDR3 size: 13 residues. Trimming pared 1 base from V and 1 base from J, leaving 7 bases between. CDR3 bases: TGCAGCGTTGAAGGCCACTCGAACACTGAAGCTTTCTTT. Protein: CSVEGHSNTEAFF. Filled out from reference TRBV29-1 and TRBJ1-1, the complete variable domain reads SAVISQKPSRDICQRGTSLTIQCQVDSQVTMMFWYRQQPGQSLTLIATANQGSEATYESGFVIDKFPISRPNLTFSTLTVSNMSPEDSSIYLCSVEGHSNTEAFFGQGTRLTVV.

This clone was detected a few times. V is TRBV5-4 and J is TRBJ1-2, with D maybe TRBD1 (5 bases). V lost 4 bases, J lost 3 bases, and 16 bases lay in between. CDR1 is SGHNT and CDR2 is YYREEE in the germline V gene (reference sequence). The CDR3 totals 15 residues. This CDR3 is CASSRAGVGDYGYTF. The CDR3 DNA follows: TGTGCCAGCAGCCGTGCGGGGGTGGGGGACTATGGCTACACCTTC.

The gene calls are TRBV19 and TRBJ1-1; D is perhaps TRBD1 (5 bases). Germline-derived CDR1 and CDR2 are LNHDA and SQIVND (reference sequence). Trimming cost V 5 bases and J 4 bases, with 8 bases left between them. The CDR3 extends over 12 amino acids. Written as DNA, the CDR3 is TGTGCCAGTAGTTTAAGGGGCACTGAAGCTTTCTTT. Translating gives CASSLRGTEAFF.

The CDR3: CASRLIEVPYEQYF. CDR3 DNA: TGCGCCAGCAGATTAATTGAGGTTCCCTACGAGCAGTACTTC. The chain recombines TRBV5-1 with TRBJ2-7; D unclear. V was clipped by 5 bases and J by 2 bases, with 14 bases between them. Per germline, CDR1 SGHRS and CDR2 YFSETQ. CDR3 length equals 14 residues.

V is TRBV29-1 and J is TRBJ2-7; D is uncertain. The CDR3 contains 14 residues. V was trimmed by 2 bases and J by 0 bases, leaving 11 bases between them. The V gene's germline CDR1 is SQVTM and CDR2 ANQGSEA. CDR3: CSVENSESSYEQYF. The CDR3 region has the DNA TGCAGCGTTGAAAACTCCGAAAGCTCCTACGAGCAGTACTTC.

The V call is TRBV7-3, the J call TRBJ1-2, with 11 positions matching TRBD1. The trim removed 5 bases at V and 4 bases at J, leaving 6 bases unmatched. The CDR3 spans 15 residues. Germline CDR1 is SGHTA and CDR2 is FQGTGA. CDR3 in DNA: TGTGCCAGCAGCAGAACCGGGACAGGGGGCTATGGCTACACCTTC. This encodes CASSRTGTGGYGYTF.

Here the CDR3 DNA reads TGCGCCAGCAGCTTGGGACAGCAAGAGACCCAGTACTTC. It encodes CASSLGQQETQYF. The V and J genes are TRBV5-1 and TRBJ2-5; D is perhaps TRBD1 (5 bases). Germline CDR1 reads SGHRS; CDR2 reads YFSETQ. V gave up 0 bases and J gave up 2 bases, with 5 bases separating them. The CDR3 is 13 amino acids. Variable domain in full (rest from reference TRBV5-1 and TRBJ2-5): KAGVTQTPRYLIKTRGQQVTLSCSPISGHRSVSWYQQTPGQGLQFLFEYFSETQRNKGNFPGRFSGRQFSNSRSEMNVSTLELGDSALYLCASSLGQQETQYFGPGTRLLVL.

This clone was counted once. V gene TRBV7-2 combines with J gene TRBJ2-5, with 7 nucleotides matching TRBD1. J lost 8 bases, V lost 2 bases, and 17 bases had no gene match. The germline CDR1 and CDR2 sequences are SGHTA and FQGNSA. The CDR3 extends over 17 amino acids. This chain's CDR3 is CASSLNPRGGQASTQYF. In DNA form, the CDR3 reads TGTGCCAGCAGCTTAAACCCGAGAGGGGGCCAGGCCTCAACCCAGTACTTC.

The chain recombines TRBV6-5 with TRBJ1-3; D remains ambiguous. Germline V gives CDR1 MNHEY, CDR2 SVGAGI. V was trimmed by 6 bases and J by 4 bases, leaving 13 bases between them. The CDR3 is made up of 14 amino acids. CDR3 sequence reads: CASSPRKEGNTIYF. DNA for the CDR3: TGTGCCAGCAGCCCACGGAAGGAGGGAAACACCATATATTTT.

This chain uses TRBV4-1 with TRBJ2-4; D unclear. Per germline, CDR1 MGHRA and CDR2 YSYEKL. The CDR3 covers 18 residues. V was clipped by 1 base and J by 0 bases, with 16 bases between them. CDR3 in amino acids: CASSQVGRQRRAKNIQYF. In DNA form, the CDR3 reads TGCGCCAGCAGCCAAGTTGGTCGTCAGCGACGAGCCAAAAACATTCAGTACTTC.

V gene TRBV7-6 combines with J gene TRBJ2-1, with D possibly matching TRBD2 (6 bases). CDR1 is SGHVS, CDR2 FNYEAQ, per germline. The V and J ends lost 2 bases and 1 base respectively, with 15 bases between them. The CDR3 length is 17 residues. The CDR3 sequence is CASSLFAPSASYNEQFF. CDR3 coding DNA: TGTGCCAGCAGCTTATTCGCTCCTAGCGCTTCCTACAATGAGCAGTTCTTC.